The clone carrying this T cell receptor beta chain was recorded at least ten times. The CDR3 extends over 15 amino acids. This entry is derived from a study of T cells after yellow fever vaccination. TCRdb re-called the 5' RACE reads with MiXCR, one entry per CDR3 protein. The sample holds roughly 150,000 distinct CDR3 sequences; less than 9.5% are singletons and the top ten take 0.73%. The sequence was collected from a man aged 30 to 39 who received the YFV17D yellow fever vaccine. The V gene is TRBV21-1, the J gene TRBJ2-1. TRBV21-1 is reported as a pseudogene. Specimen: CD4+ T cells sorted from PBMCs, collected 5 days after the yellow fever booster vaccination. The CDR3 loop is CASCWDSRTYNEQFF. CDR3 sequence (DNA): TGTGCCAGCTGTTGGGATAGTAGAACCTACAATGAGCAGTTCTTC.